The present T cell receptor (beta chain) was sequenced within a study of blood T cell repertoires in COVID-19. Per the germline V gene, CDR1 is SGHNT and CDR2 is YYREEE (reference sequence). J lost 4 bases, V lost 3 bases, and 11 bases had no gene match. The CDR3 has 17 residues. Only in-frame clones appear in the TCRdb table, and some are missing; sequencing was by immunoSEQ multiplex PCR. The sample has 200,000 to 250,000 clones, approximately 90% seen once. The sample was peripheral blood. The sequence was obtained from a woman aged 50 to 60 with COVID-19, enrolled during active disease. The rearrangement joins TRBV5-4 to TRBJ2-1, with 9 bases matching TRBD2. The CDR3 protein is CASSWVAGALWYNEQFF. The CDR3 nucleotides are TGTGCCAGCAGCTGGGTAGCGGGGGCTCTCTGGTACAATGAGCAGTTCTTC.